The 11 T cell receptor beta chains reported below all come from one sample, sequenced in a study of blood T cell repertoires in COVID-19. Clones were sequenced by immunoSEQ multiplex PCR, and TCRdb holds only the in-frame ones, with some missing. The profile covers about 240,000 clones, with 70% to 80% appearing a single time and 2.5% to 4% taken by the ten largest. Sequencing used peripheral blood. Every receptor here comes from a woman of 80 years or more with acute or convalescent COVID-19.

The gene calls are TRBV7-8 and TRBJ1-2; D perhaps matches TRBD1 (5 bases). The V end lost 5 bases, the J end lost 0 bases, and 16 bases lay between the germline ends. This CDR3 spans 16 amino acids. CDR1 and CDR2 from the germline V gene are SGHVS and FQNEAQ. The CDR3 sequence: CASSPRTGLTNYGYTF. The CDR3 nucleotides read TGTGCCAGCAGCCCACGTACAGGCCTCACTAACTATGGCTACACCTTC. The whole variable domain, filled in from reference TRBV7-8 and TRBJ1-2, reads GAGVSQSPRYKVAKRGQDVALRCDPISGHVSLFWYQQALGQGPEFLTYFQNEAQLDKSGLPSDRFFAERPEGSVSTLKIQRTQQEDSAVYLCASSPRTGLTNYGYTFGSGTRLTVV.

A few counts support this clone. The V call is TRBV20-1, the J call TRBJ1-2; the D gene is possibly TRBD1 (6 bases). The germline V and J ends were trimmed by 6 bases and 8 bases, with 13 bases remaining between them. In germline, CDR1 is DFQATT, CDR2 SNEGSKA (reference sequence). This CDR3 is built from 11 residues. The CDR3 protein is CSATTGSGYTF. In DNA form, the CDR3 reads TGCAGTGCAACTACAGGGAGCGGCTACACCTTC.

The table lists this clone with a count of one. The V and J genes are TRBV10-3 and TRBJ1-6; possible D gene TRBD1, 5 bases. CDR1 ENHRY and CDR2 SYGVKD come from the germline V gene. Trimming left V 2 bases short and J 12 bases short, with 14 bases between. The CDR3 length is 14 residues. CDR3 coding DNA: TGTGCCATCAGTGAGAGGGGTTCCATAGGACCCCTCCACTTT. Translation: CAISERGSIGPLHF.

The rearrangement uses TRBV29-1 and TRBJ1-2; TRBD1 aligns across 9 bases. Germline V gene lookup returns CDR1 SQVTM and CDR2 ANQGSEA. This CDR3 contains 13 residues. V lost 4 bases, J lost 7 bases, and 7 bases stayed unmatched. This CDR3 is CSVAATGGFGYTF. The CDR3 nucleotides read TGCAGCGTTGCGGCGACAGGGGGGTTTGGCTACACCTTC.

The genes are TRBV6-2 or TRBV6-3 and TRBJ2-7; D is possibly TRBD2 (5 bases). Germline CDR1 MNHEY, CDR2 SVGEGT. The CDR3 totals 11 residues. V was trimmed by 5 bases and J by 3 bases, leaving 5 bases between them. The CDR3 loop is CASSEGYEQYF. CDR3 DNA: TGTGCCAGCAGTGAGGGCTACGAGCAGTACTTC.

The rearrangement links TRBV2 to TRBJ2-2; 7 nucleotides line up with TRBD1. The CDR3 has 15 amino acids. Germline lookup yields CDR1 SNHLY and CDR2 FYNNEI. After removal of 7 bases from V and 5 bases from J, the junction contained 10 bases not matched to a gene. The CDR3 DNA is TGTGCCAGCAATCCGGGACAGATGAGGACCGGGGAGCTGTTTTTT. This sequence encodes CASNPGQMRTGELFF.

The CDR3 region has the DNA TGTGCCAGCAGCCCGAGCGGGGGAGATACGCAGTATTTT. Amino acids: CASSPSGGDTQYF. The chain combines TRBV7-2 with TRBJ2-3, with 8 bases that match TRBD2. V shed 5 bases, J shed 5 bases, and the junction held 3 bases outside the gene matches. Germline CDR1 and CDR2: SGHTA and FQGNSA. The CDR3 is 13 residues long.

The rearrangement links TRBV12-5 to TRBJ1-3; the match to TRBD1 covers 8 bases. The ends lost 2 bases at V and 0 bases at J; junction bases unmatched: 9. Looked up from germline, CDR1 is LGHNT and CDR2 is FRNRAP. The CDR3 has 18 amino acids. CDR3 protein: CASGLRSGTGRSGNTIYF. Written as DNA, the CDR3 is TGTGCTAGTGGTTTGCGCTCCGGGACAGGCCGCTCTGGAAACACCATATATTTT.

V is TRBV3-1 (or the pseudogene TRBV3-2) and J is TRBJ2-3; TRBD2 is a possible D gene (5 bases). Trimming stripped 3 bases from V and 0 bases from J, with 13 bases between. The CDR3 spans 16 residues. Per germline, CDR1 LGHDT and CDR2 YNNKEL (reference sequence). The CDR3 protein is CASSHAHGLSTDTQYF. The CDR3 bases are TGTGCCAGCAGCCACGCCCATGGACTTAGCACAGATACGCAGTATTTT.

The chain recombines TRBV2 with TRBJ2-2; D might be TRBD2 (7 bases). Germline-derived CDR1 and CDR2 are SNHLY and FYNNEI. CDR3 size: 14 residues. V was clipped by 11 bases and J by 3 bases, with 16 bases between them. The CDR3 DNA is TGTGCCGCCCGGGGGGCTTCGGACACCGGGGAGCTGTTTTTT. Translation: CAARGASDTGELFF.

The chain employs TRBV29-1 and TRBJ1-1, with D possibly matching TRBD1 (5 bases). This CDR3 contains 11 residues. Germline V lookup: CDR1 SQVTM, CDR2 ANQGSEA. The ends were cut back, 6 bases at V and 5 bases at J, with 10 bases in the middle. The CDR3, as DNA: TGCAGCGTCCCCCGGGGGACTGAAGCTTTCTTT. It specifies CSVPRGTEAFF.